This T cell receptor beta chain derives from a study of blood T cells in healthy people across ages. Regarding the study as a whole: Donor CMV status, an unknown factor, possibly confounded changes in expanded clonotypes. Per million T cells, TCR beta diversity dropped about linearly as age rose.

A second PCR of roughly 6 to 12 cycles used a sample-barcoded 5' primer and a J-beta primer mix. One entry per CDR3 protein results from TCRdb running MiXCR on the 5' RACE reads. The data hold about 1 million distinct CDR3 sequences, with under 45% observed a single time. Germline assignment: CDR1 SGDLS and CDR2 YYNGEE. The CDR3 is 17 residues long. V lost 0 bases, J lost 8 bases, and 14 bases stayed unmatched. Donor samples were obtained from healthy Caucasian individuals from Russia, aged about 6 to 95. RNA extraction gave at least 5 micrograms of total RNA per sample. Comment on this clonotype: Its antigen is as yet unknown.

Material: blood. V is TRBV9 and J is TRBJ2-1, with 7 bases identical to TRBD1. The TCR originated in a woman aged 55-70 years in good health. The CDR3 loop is CASSVGVGQTIRDEQFF. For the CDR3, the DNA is TGTGCCAGCAGCGTAGGAGTGGGACAGACGATTAGGGATGAGCAGTTCTTC. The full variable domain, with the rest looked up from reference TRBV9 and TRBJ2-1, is DSGVTQTPKHLITATGQRVTLRCSPRSGDLSVYWYQQSLDQGLQFLIQYYNGEERAKGNILERFSAQQFPDLHSELNLSSLELGDSALYFCASSVGVGQTIRDEQFFGPGTRLTVL.